This T cell receptor beta chain derives from a study of spatial heterogeneity in lung cancer. Study-wide context: The donors comprised approximately 72 untreated early-stage non-small cell lung cancer patients.

Time point reported: blood at routine non-recurrence follow-up after resection. Tumor, nontumor lung or frozen PBMC supplied whole RNA, sequenced without sorting. This clonotype was seen many times. Trimming took 3 bases from V and 2 from J; bases not matched to a gene: 8. The CDR3 sequence is 18 residues long. Germline CDR1 reads SQVTM; CDR2 reads ANQGSEA. Using its own MiXCR run on the 5' RACE reads, TCRdb lists one record per CDR3 protein. The sample records over 15,000 distinct CDR3 sequences, approximately 8.5% being singletons. V usage is TRBV29-1 and J usage is TRBJ2-1, with TRBD2 matching 15 bases. The clonotype comes from a male donor with early-stage non-small cell lung cancer. The sequencing used PBMCs, collected at follow-up. As DNA, the CDR3 is TGCAGCGTTGATGGGACTAGCGGGGGGAGTAGCCCCTACAATGAGCAGTTCTTC. Its translation is CSVDGTSGGSSPYNEQFF.